This T cell receptor beta chain was obtained from a study of cytomegalovirus exposure and HLA in healthy donors. Study-level points and caveats: The HLA-A and HLA-B alleles of most subjects were reportedly predicted accurately from TCR beta sequences.

Concerning this clone itself: Its matching antigen is unknown.

The CDR3 runs to 16 residues. Germline CDR1 is LGHNA and CDR2 is YNFKEQ. V was shortened by 0 bases and J by 4 bases, with 14 bases between the two germline ends. The PCR used 60 Vbeta and 13 Jbeta primers. How the authors handled the data: A later analysis counted 65 million to 80 million unique TCR beta chains, 9.5 million to 13 million shared. Profiled with immunoSEQ multiplex PCR; TCRdb holds only in-frame clones, not every one. That table supplies the V and J calls and clone size; D and trimming were determined from the DNA. This table has roughly 200,000 clones, approximately 80% appearing once.

This chain uses TRBV4-2 with TRBJ2-3, with D possibly TRBD1 on 5 matching bases. The sample taken for sequencing was PBMCs. This sequence was found in a woman aged 40 to 50 in good health and CMV-seronegative. DNA of the CDR3: TGTGCCAGCAGCCAAGATGGGGCGGTCGAGGCAGATACGCAGTATTTT. Its translation: CASSQDGAVEADTQYF.